These 24 T cell receptor beta chains originate from one sample sequenced in a study of breast tumors, draining lymph nodes, adjacent tissues. One entry per CDR3 protein results from TCRdb running MiXCR on the multiplex PCR reads. The sample holds about 180,000 distinct CDR3 sequences, 30% to 35% seen once. Axillary draining lymph nodes of breast cancer patients supplied the node samples. Sequenced material: axillary lymph node tissue. The receptors shown here come from a female donor with breast cancer. Some clones in this sample may be carry-over from other donors' samples.

At least ten counts were recorded for this clonotype. CDR3 DNA: TGTGCCAGCCAAGGGGGCGGAGGAGTTAGCAATCAGCCCCAGCATTTT. The encoded protein is CASQGGGGVSNQPQHF. The gene calls are TRBV19 and TRBJ1-5; TRBD1 aligns across 7 bases. The CDR3 contains 16 residues. Germline V gives CDR1 LNHDA, CDR2 SQIVND (reference sequence). Losses at the gene ends were 9 bases for V and 0 bases for J; bases not matched to a gene: 11.

There are many counts of this clonotype. The V gene is TRBV19, the J gene TRBJ2-1; D remains unclear. V was trimmed by 0 bases and J by 3 bases, leaving 9 bases between them. The germline gives CDR1 LNHDA, CDR2 SQIVND (reference sequence). CDR3 length: 15 residues. DNA of the CDR3: TGTGCCAGTAGTATAGACCCAGGATACTACAATGAGCAGTTCTTC. Translating gives CASSIDPGYYNEQFF.

There are many counts of this clonotype. V is TRBV7-2 and J is TRBJ2-3; D is uncertain. The CDR3 covers 11 residues. CDR1 and CDR2 (germline): SGHTA, FQGNSA. V gave up 5 bases and J gave up 8 bases, with 8 bases separating them. Here the CDR3 reads CASSAPGTQYF. The CDR3 DNA follows: TGTGCCAGCAGCGCCCCAGGTACGCAGTATTTT.

The chain carries TRBV7-2 and TRBJ1-5, with D unclear. The V gene lost 0 bases and the J gene lost 5 bases, with 14 bases spanning the gap. This CDR3 is built from 16 residues. Germline assignment: CDR1 SGHTA and CDR2 FQGNSA. The CDR3 coding sequence is TGTGCCAGCAGCTTAGCTAGCGGTGGGGAACATCAGCCCCAGCATTTT. This codes for CASSLASGGEHQPQHF.

A remark on this clonotype: This may come from a read error, since a much larger clone is one base off. The gene calls are TRBV29-1 and TRBJ2-7; D is unclear. The V gene lost 4 bases and the J gene lost 7 bases, with 11 bases spanning the gap. Germline CDR1 and CDR2: SQVTM and ANQGSEA. The CDR3 length is 11 residues. CDR3 sequence (DNA): TGCAGCGTTGTTTGGGAAGGGGAGCAGTACTTC. It specifies CSVVWEGEQYF.

This clonotype was seen ten or more times. This chain connects TRBV14 to TRBJ1-5; unclear D gene. Germline-derived CDR1 and CDR2 are SGHDN and FVKESK. This CDR3 has 12 residues. The germline V and J ends were trimmed by 4 bases and 4 bases, with 5 bases remaining between them. CDR3 protein: CASSPLNQPQHF. The CDR3 DNA is TGTGCCAGCAGCCCCTTGAATCAGCCCCAGCATTTT.

Ten or more counts support this clonotype. The rearrangement links TRBV5-1 to TRBJ2-7; possibly TRBD2 for D (7 bases). This CDR3 is 16 amino acids long. Germline lookup yields CDR1 SGHRS and CDR2 YFSETQ. V was clipped by 2 bases and J by 2 bases, with 17 bases between them. The CDR3 DNA reads as TGCGCCAGCAGCTTTTCTGGCGGGGGCTACACCTACGAGCAGTACTTC. Translation: CASSFSGGGYTYEQYF.

A note on this clonotype: The junction departs from germline at one end; a sequencing error may be responsible. Here the CDR3 reads CASSHSIRGGGDTQYF. CDR3 nucleotides: TGTGCCAGCAGTCACTCGATCCGGGGGGGCGGGGATACGCAGTATTTT. This chain joins TRBV6-5 and TRBJ2-3; 8 bases are a match to TRBD2. Germline assignment: CDR1 MNHEY and CDR2 SVGAGI. CDR3 size: 16 residues.

This clonotype was seen at least ten times. V is TRBV20-1 and J is TRBJ2-3, with TRBD2 identical over 9 bases. V lost 2 bases and J lost 5; bases outside the gene matches: 2. Germline CDR1 is DFQATT and CDR2 is SNEGSKA (reference sequence). This CDR3 contains 13 residues. Written as DNA, the CDR3 is TGCAGTGCTAGACCACTAGCGGGAGATACGCAGTATTTT. The encoded protein is CSARPLAGDTQYF.

For this clonotype: It is likely a read error, because the conserved phenylalanine at the end of the CDR3 is missing. The DNA is left out, because the CDR3 cannot be placed on it with certainty; the CDR3 is given as TCRdb lists it. CDR3 loop: CASIGRANT. This chain connects TRBV27 to TRBJ2-6; the table's D gene call, TRBD2, was not cross checked with the DNA. Germline CDR1 reads MNHEY; CDR2 reads SMNVEV (reference sequence). Including both end residues, the CDR3 is 9 amino acids long.

This clonotype has at least ten counts. The V gene is TRBV20-1, the J gene TRBJ2-1; TRBD2 matches 7 bases. Per the germline V gene, CDR1 is DFQATT and CDR2 is SNEGSKA (reference sequence). The CDR3 sequence is 16 residues long. Trimming at V came to 6 bases and at J to 1 base, leaving 12 bases not matched to a gene. Here the CDR3 reads CSAVGGGSRSYNEQFF. CDR3 DNA: TGCAGTGCCGTGGGGGGGGGGAGTCGATCCTACAATGAGCAGTTCTTC.

This clonotype has ten or more counts. The chain is built from TRBV19 and TRBJ1-2; 8 bases are shared with TRBD1. The CDR3 runs to 15 residues. Germline lookup yields CDR1 LNHDA and CDR2 SQIVND (reference sequence). V shed 1 base, J shed 8 bases, and the junction held 9 bases outside the gene matches. CDR3 nucleotides: TGTGCCAGTAGTATAGGACAGGGGCGACGTGGGGGCTACACCTTC. This gives the protein CASSIGQGRRGGYTF.

This clonotype was picked up many times. The CDR3 reads CASSLDRGGYTF. In DNA, the CDR3 is TGTGCCAGCAGCTTGGACAGGGGCGGCTACACCTTC. This chain joins TRBV9 and TRBJ1-2, with 9 bases fitting TRBD1. After removal of 4 bases from V and 8 bases from J, the junction contained 3 bases not matched to a gene. Per germline, CDR1 SGDLS and CDR2 YYNGEE. The CDR3 has 12 residues. Filled out from reference TRBV9 and TRBJ1-2, the complete variable domain reads DSGVTQTPKHLITATGQRVTLRCSPRSGDLSVYWYQQSLDQGLQFLIQYYNGEERAKGNILERFSAQQFPDLHSELNLSSLELGDSALYFCASSLDRGGYTFGSGTRLTVV.

This chain joins TRBV10-3 and TRBJ2-7; D is uncertain. With 3 bases removed from V and 4 bases from J, the gap between germline ends came to 16 bases. Per germline, CDR1 ENHRY and CDR2 SYGVKD. The CDR3 is 15 amino acids. CDR3 sequence reads: CAISEDSPRKYEQYF. CDR3 DNA sequence: TGTGCCATCAGTGAAGATTCTCCACGCAAGTACGAGCAGTACTTC.

This clonotype was counted ten times or more. The gene calls are TRBV18 and TRBJ2-7; either TRBD1 or TRBD2 may supply D (5 bases each). The CDR3 runs 16 residues. CDR1 is KGHSH and CDR2 is LQKENI in the germline V gene. Trimming pared 3 bases from V and 6 bases from J, leaving 21 bases between. CDR3 in amino acids: CASSPLSRDVLGEQYF. DNA for the CDR3: TGTGCCAGCTCACCTCTGTCCCGGGACGTTTTGGGCGAGCAGTACTTC.

Ten or more counts support this clonotype. The rearrangement joins TRBV7-8 to TRBJ2-6; 11 positions agree with TRBD2. Germline trimming cut 2 bases from V and 2 bases from J; bases unmatched to any gene: 8. The CDR3 is 19 amino acids. Per the germline V gene, CDR1 is SGHVS and CDR2 is FQNEAQ. Here the CDR3 reads CASSLWLAGGKTGANVLTF. For the CDR3, the DNA is TGTGCCAGCAGCTTATGGCTAGCGGGGGGAAAGACTGGGGCCAACGTCCTGACTTTC.

About this clonotype itself: This could be a read error, since a much larger clone is one nucleotide away. This chain joins TRBV19 and TRBJ2-1, with D uncertain. Germline V gives CDR1 LNHDA, CDR2 SQIVND (reference sequence). Between the trimmed V and J ends, which lost 5 bases and 8 bases, there was a span of 13 bases. The CDR3 runs 13 residues. The CDR3 DNA is TGTGCCAGTAGTTCTACATCTTACGATGAGCAGTTCTTC. Residues: CASSSTSYDEQFF.

This clonotype was seen ten or more times. The V call is TRBV19, the J call TRBJ2-1, with TRBD2 matching over 9 bases. The germline gives CDR1 LNHDA, CDR2 SQIVND (reference sequence). The CDR3 loop spans 13 amino acids. The V gene end was trimmed by 7 bases and the J gene end by 9 bases; junction bases not matched to a gene: 7. CDR3 sequence reads: CASNPSGISEQFF. The CDR3, as DNA: TGTGCCAGTAACCCTAGCGGGATTTCTGAGCAGTTCTTC.

This clonotype came up a few times. The chain has TRBV15 and TRBJ1-1; 11 positions match TRBD1. The junction had 4 bases not matched to a gene; V was cut back by 4 bases and J by 6 bases. CDR1 is LNHNV and CDR2 is YYDKDF in the germline V gene (reference sequence). This CDR3 spans 14 amino acids. CDR3 amino acids: CATSKDRGHAEAFF. CDR3 in DNA: TGTGCCACCAGCAAGGACAGGGGGCACGCTGAAGCTTTCTTT.

The chain has TRBV20-1 and TRBJ1-2; the D gene is possibly TRBD1 (6 bases). Trimming left V 0 bases short and J 0 bases short, with 17 bases between. Germline V CDR1 and CDR2: DFQATT, SNEGSKA (reference sequence). The CDR3 length is 17 residues. CDR3 sequence (DNA): TGCAGTGCTAGAGATTTTTCGGGGGGCCGAACTAACTATGGCTACACCTTC. It encodes CSARDFSGGRTNYGYTF.

The sample holds many counts of this clonotype. CDR3 in amino acids: CASSRRDGANYGYTF. DNA of the CDR3: TGCGCCAGCAGCCGTCGGGACGGAGCTAACTATGGCTACACCTTC. The V call is TRBV5-1, the J call TRBJ1-2; D possibly corresponds to TRBD1 (5 bases). Germline CDR1 and CDR2: SGHRS and YFSETQ. V was cut by 4 bases and J by 0 bases, with 13 bases left in between. The CDR3 sequence is 15 residues long.

This chain uses TRBV2 with TRBJ1-1; TRBD1 aligns across 9 bases. Germline CDR1 reads SNHLY; CDR2 reads FYNNEI. The V and J ends lost 6 bases and 5 bases, in that order; junction bases with no gene match: 7. The CDR3 loop spans 14 amino acids. The CDR3 protein is CASRETGGWTEAFF. The CDR3 DNA follows: TGTGCCAGCAGAGAAACAGGGGGCTGGACTGAAGCTTTCTTT.

This clonotype was counted at least ten times. The chain recombines TRBV9 with TRBJ2-2; unclear D gene. V shed 0 bases and J shed 7 bases, with 4 bases lying between them. Per the germline V gene, CDR1 is SGDLS and CDR2 is YYNGEE. This CDR3 region has 12 residues. The CDR3 reads CASSVAFGELFF. CDR3 bases: TGTGCCAGCAGCGTAGCGTTCGGGGAGCTGTTTTTT.

This clonotype was recorded at least ten times. This rearrangement joins TRBV12-1 to TRBJ2-7; the listed D gene, TRBD1, was not tested against the DNA. TRBV12-1 is recorded as a pseudogene. The CDR3 is 10 amino acids. CDR3 protein: CASSLPPQYF. CDR3 in DNA: TGTGCCAGCAGCTTGCCCCCCCAGTACTTC.